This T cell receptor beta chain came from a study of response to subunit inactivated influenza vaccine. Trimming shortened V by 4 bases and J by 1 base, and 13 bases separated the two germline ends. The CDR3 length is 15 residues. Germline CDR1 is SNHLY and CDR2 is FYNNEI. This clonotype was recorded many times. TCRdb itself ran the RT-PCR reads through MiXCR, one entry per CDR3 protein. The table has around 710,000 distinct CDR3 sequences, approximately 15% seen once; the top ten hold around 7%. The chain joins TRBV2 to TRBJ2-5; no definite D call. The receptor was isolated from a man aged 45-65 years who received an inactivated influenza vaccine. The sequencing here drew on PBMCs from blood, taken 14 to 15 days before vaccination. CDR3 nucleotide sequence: TGTGCCAGCAGTGGAACGAGGTCCTTCCAAGAGACCCAGTACTTC. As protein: CASSGTRSFQETQYF.